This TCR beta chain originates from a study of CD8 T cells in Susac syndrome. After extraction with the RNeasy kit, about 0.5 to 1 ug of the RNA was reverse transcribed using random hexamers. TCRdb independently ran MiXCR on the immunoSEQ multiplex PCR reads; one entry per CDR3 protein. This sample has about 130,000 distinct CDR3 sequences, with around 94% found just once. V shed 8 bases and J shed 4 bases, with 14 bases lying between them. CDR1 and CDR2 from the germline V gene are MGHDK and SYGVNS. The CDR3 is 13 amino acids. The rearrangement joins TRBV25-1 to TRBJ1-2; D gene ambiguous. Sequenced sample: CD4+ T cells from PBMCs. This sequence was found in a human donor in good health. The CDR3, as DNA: TGTGCCAGCGCTAAGACGGATTCCTATGGCTACACCTTC. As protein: CASAKTDSYGYTF.